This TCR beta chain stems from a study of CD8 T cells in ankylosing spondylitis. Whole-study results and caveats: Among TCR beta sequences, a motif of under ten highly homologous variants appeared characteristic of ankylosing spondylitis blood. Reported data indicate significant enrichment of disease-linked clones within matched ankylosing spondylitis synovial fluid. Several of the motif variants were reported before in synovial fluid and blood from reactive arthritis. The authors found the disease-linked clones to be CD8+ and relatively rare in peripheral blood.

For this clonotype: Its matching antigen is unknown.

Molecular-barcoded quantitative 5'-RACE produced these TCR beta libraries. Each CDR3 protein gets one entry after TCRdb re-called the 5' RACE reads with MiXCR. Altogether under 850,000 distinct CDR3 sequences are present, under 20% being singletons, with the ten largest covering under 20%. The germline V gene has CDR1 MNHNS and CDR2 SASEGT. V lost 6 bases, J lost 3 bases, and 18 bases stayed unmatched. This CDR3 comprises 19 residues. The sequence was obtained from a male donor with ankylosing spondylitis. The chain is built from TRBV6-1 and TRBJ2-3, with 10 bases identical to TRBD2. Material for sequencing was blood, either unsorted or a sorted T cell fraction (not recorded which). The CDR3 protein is CASSKRLAGVVRATDTQYF. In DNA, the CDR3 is TGTGCCAGCAGCAAACGTCTAGCGGGGGTGGTAAGGGCAACAGATACGCAGTATTTT.